The clone carrying this TCR beta chain was recorded a few times. What it binds is unknown. This specimen belongs to a study of beta chain features in type 1 diabetes. Points from the study as a whole: All four CD4+ subsets from Type 1 diabetes patients carried moderately but significantly shorter TCRB CDR3s.

V lost 5 bases, J lost 4 bases, and 4 bases stayed unmatched. The CDR3 is 14 residues long. Germline values: CDR1 SGHTA, CDR2 FQGTGA. The sequenced template was cDNA made from the entire isolated RNA. Data came from immunoSEQ multiplex PCR; TCRdb stores just in-frame clones and leaves some out. The table has approximately 260,000 clones, 20% seen once. The sequence derives from a woman aged 40-49 years with type 1 diabetes. Sequenced sample: naive CD4+ T cells from blood. The V gene is TRBV7-3, the J gene TRBJ2-7; 11 bases map to TRBD2. The CDR3 protein is CASSATSGMYEQYF. CDR3 DNA: TGTGCCAGCAGCGCGACTAGCGGGATGTACGAGCAGTACTTC.